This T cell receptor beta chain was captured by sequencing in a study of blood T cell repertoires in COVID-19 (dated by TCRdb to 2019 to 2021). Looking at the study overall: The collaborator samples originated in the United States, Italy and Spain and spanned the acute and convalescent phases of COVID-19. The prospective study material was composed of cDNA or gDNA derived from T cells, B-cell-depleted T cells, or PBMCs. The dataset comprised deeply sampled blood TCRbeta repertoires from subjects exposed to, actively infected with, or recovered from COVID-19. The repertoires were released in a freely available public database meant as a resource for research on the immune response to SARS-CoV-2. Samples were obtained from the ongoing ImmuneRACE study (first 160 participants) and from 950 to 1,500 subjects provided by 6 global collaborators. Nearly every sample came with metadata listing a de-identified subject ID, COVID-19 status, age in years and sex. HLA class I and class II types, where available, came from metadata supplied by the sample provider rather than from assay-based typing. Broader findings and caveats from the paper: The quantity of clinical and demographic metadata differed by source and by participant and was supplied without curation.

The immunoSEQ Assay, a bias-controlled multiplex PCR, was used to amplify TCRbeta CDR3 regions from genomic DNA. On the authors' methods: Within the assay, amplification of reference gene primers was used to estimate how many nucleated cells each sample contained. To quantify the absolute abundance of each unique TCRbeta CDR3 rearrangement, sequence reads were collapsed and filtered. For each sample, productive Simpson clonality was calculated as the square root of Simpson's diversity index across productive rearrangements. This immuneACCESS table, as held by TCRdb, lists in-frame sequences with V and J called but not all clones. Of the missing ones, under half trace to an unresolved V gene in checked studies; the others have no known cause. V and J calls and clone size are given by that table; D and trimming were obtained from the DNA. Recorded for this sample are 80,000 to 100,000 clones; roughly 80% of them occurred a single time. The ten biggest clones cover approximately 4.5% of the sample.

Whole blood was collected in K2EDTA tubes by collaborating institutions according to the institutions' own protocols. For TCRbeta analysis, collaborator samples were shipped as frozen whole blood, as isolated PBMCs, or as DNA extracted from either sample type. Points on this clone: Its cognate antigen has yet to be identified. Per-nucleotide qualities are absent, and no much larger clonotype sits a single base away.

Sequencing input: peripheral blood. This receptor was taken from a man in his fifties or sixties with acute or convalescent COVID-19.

CDR3 region: CASSLRDRTGVQPQHF. In nucleotide form, the sequence is TGTGCCAGCAGTTTAAGGGACCGAACAGGGGTTCAGCCCCAGCATTTT. The sequence joins TRBV28 to TRBJ1-5; the junction holds 7 bases that match TRBD1. Inclusive of the bounding cysteine and phenylalanine, the CDR3 is 16 residues long. The only DNA kept is the CDR3, 48 bases in frame from the first base. For CDR1 and CDR2, the germline V gene lists MDHEN and SYDVKM. Unmatched junction bases come to 10, with V trimmed by 2 bases and J by 6 bases.